This TCR beta chain appears in the sequencing data of a study of control samples from healthy donors and cancer patients. Measured with immunoSEQ multiplex PCR; TCRdb has only the in-frame clones, and not every one. Found here are around 75,000 clones, 84% of them singletons; the top ten hold 28%. Germline loops: CDR1 SGHAT, CDR2 FQNNGV. This CDR3 spans 15 amino acids. J lost 0 bases, V lost 5 bases, and 3 bases had no gene match. The sample holds one count of this clone. Material: blood. The receptor was isolated from a man in his fifties in good health. The chain joins TRBV11-2 to TRBJ2-3; 9 bases are shared with TRBD1. This CDR3 reads CASSHRGLSTDTQYF. The CDR3 bases are TGTGCCAGCAGCCACAGGGGGCTAAGCACAGATACGCAGTATTTT.